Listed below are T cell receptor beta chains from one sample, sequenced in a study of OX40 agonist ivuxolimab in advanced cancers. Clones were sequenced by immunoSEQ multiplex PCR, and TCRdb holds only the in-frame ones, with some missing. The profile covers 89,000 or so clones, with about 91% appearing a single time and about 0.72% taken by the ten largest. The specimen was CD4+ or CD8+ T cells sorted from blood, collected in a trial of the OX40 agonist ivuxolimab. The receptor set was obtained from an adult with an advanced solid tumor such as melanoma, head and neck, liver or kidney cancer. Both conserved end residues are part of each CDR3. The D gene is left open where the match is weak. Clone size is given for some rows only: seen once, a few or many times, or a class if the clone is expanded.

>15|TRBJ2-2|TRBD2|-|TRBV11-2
TGTGCCAGCAGCTTTACTAGCGGTGACACCGGGGAGCTGTTTTTT
CASSFTSGDTGELFF
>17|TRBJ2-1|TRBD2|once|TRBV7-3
TGTGCCAGCAGCCCTAGGGGGGTAGCGGGAGGCGGGAGTGAGCAGTTCTTC
CASSPRGVAGGGSEQFF
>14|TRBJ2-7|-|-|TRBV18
TGTGCCAGCTCACCGACGCTAAGCTCCTACGAGCAGTACTTC
CASSPTLSSYEQYF
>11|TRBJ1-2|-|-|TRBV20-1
TGCAGTGTAGGGAGTTACTATGGCTACACCTTC
CSVGSYYGYTF
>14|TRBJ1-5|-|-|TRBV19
TGTGCCAGTAGTTTCGCGGTTAGCAATCAGCCCCAGCATTTT
CASSFAVSNQPQHF
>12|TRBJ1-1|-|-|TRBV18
TGTGCCAGCGCGACCCTACAGACTGAAGCTTTCTTT
CASATLQTEAFF
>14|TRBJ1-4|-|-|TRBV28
TGTGCCAGCGCGACTCAGGGTATTAGTGAAAAACTGTTTTTT
CASATQGISEKLFF
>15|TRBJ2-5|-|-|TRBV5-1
TGCGCCAGCAGCTCGGGCGGGATCTATGAAGAGACCCAGTACTTC
CASSSGGIYEETQYF
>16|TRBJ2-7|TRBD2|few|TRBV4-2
TGTGCCAGCAGCCCTCCATGGGCTAGCGGGACCTACGAGCAGTACTTC
CASSPPWASGTYEQYF
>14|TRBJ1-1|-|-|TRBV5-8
TGTGCCAGCAGCTTTGGACAGCTGAACACTGAAGCTTTCTTT
CASSFGQLNTEAFF
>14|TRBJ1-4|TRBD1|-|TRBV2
TGTGCCAGCAGTCAATACAGGGGACATGAAAAACTGTTTTTT
CASSQYRGHEKLFF
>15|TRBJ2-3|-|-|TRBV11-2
TGTGCCAGCAGCTTAAACAGTGGAGGCACAGATACGCAGTATTTT
CASSLNSGGTDTQYF
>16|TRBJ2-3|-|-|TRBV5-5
TGTGCCAGCAGCTTGGGTCCGACTCGGGCCACAGATACGCAGTATTTT
CASSLGPTRATDTQYF
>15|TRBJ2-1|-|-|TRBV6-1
TGTGCCAGCAGTTCCCCCCGGGACTCCTACAATGAGCAGTTCTTC
CASSSPRDSYNEQFF
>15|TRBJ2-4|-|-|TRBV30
TGTGCCTGGAGCGCTGATTTGGTGGGGAAAAACATTCAGTACTTC
CAWSADLVGKNIQYF
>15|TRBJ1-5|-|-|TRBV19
TGTGCCAGTAGTATAGTAAGCGGGGCGGGACAGCCCCAGCATTTT
CASSIVSGAGQPQHF
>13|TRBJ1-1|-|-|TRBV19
TGTGCCAGTAGTATAAGGTCGCACCTTGAAGCTTTCTTT
CASSIRSHLEAFF
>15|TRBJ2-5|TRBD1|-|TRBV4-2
TGTGCCAGCAGCCAAATTGGACAGGGAAGGGAGACCCAGTACTTC
CASSQIGQGRETQYF
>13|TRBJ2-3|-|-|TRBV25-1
TGTGCCAGCAGTATCCTTAGCACAGATACGCAGTATTTT
CASSILSTDTQYF
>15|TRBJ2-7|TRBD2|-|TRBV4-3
TGCGCCAGCACCTTGGGGCTAGCGGGGAACTACGAGCAGTACTTC
CASTLGLAGNYEQYF
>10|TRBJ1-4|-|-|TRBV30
TGTGCCTTTTCCAATGAAAAACTGTTTTTT
CAFSNEKLFF
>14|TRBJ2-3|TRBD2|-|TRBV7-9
TGTGCCAGCAGCGAAGCGGGAGGGATAGATACGCAGTATTTT
CASSEAGGIDTQYF
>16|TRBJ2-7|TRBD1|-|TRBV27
TGTGCCAGCAGTGACTCGTTAAGGACAGGGGGCGACGAGCAGTACTTC
CASSDSLRTGGDEQYF
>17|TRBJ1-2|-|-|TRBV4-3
TGCGCCAGCAGCCAAGCCGCGACAGGAGCTGTAAACTATGGCTACACCTTC
CASSQAATGAVNYGYTF
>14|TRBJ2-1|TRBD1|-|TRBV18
TGTGCCAGCTCACCAGGGGACAGGGGTCATGAGCAGTTCTTC
CASSPGDRGHEQFF
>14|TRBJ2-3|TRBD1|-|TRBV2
TGTGCCTGTTGCCGGGACAGCTTCACAGATACGCAGTATTTT
CACCRDSFTDTQYF
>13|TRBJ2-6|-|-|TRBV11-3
TGTGCCAGCAGTCCTTCAGGGGCCAACGTCCTGACTTTC
CASSPSGANVLTF
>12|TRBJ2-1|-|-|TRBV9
TGTGCCAGCAGCGTTCAAAGCGGACCAGTAATCTTC
CASSVQSGPVIF
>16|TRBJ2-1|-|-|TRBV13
TGTGCCAGCCTCAGTAGATGGAGAATAGGTGAGAATGAGCAGTTCTTC
CASLSRWRIGENEQFF
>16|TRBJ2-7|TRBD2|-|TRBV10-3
TGTGCCATCAGTACTGGGACTAGCGGAGCCCTATACGAGCAGTACTTC
CAISTGTSGALYEQYF
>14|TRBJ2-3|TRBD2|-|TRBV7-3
TGTGCCAGCGGGCGGGGAGGGATCACAGATACGCAGTATTTT
CASGRGGITDTQYF
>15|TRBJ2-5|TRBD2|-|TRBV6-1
TGTGCCAGCAGTGATTCTAGCGGGAGGGGGGAGACCCAGTACTTC
CASSDSSGRGETQYF
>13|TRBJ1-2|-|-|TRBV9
TGTGCCAGCAGCGGGACCCCCGGGGATACCGGCACCTTC
CASSGTPGDTGTF
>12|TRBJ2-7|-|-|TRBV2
TGTGCCAGCAGTAAAAACAGGGTTGAGCAGTACTTC
CASSKNRVEQYF
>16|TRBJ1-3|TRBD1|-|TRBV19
TGTGCCAGTAGTTCCCCCGGGACAGGAGGTGGAAACACCATATATTTT
CASSSPGTGGGNTIYF
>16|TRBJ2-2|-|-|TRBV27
TGTGCCAGCACCCCTCTTTTCAACATAAACACCGGGGAGCTGTTTTTT
CASTPLFNINTGELFF
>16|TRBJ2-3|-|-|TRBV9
TGTGCCAGCAGCGTAAAGGCCGACTTAACGACAGATACGCAGTATTTT
CASSVKADLTTDTQYF
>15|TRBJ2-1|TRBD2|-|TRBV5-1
TGCGCCAGCAGCCCCGGACTAGCGGGACAGGGTGAGCAGTTCTTC
CASSPGLAGQGEQFF
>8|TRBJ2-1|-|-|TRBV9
TGTGCCAGCAGGGTGGTGTTCTTC
CASRVVFF
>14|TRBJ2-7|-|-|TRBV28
TGTGCCACCGATAAGATCCCTCTGACCTACGAGCAGTACTTC
CATDKIPLTYEQYF
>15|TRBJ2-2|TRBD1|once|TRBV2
TGTGCCAGCAGGGCCGGGACAGCGAACACCGGGGAGCTGTTTTTT
CASRAGTANTGELFF
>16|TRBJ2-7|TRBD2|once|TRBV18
TGTGCCAGCTCACCACCGGGGCTAGCGGGAGGGTTGGAGCAGTACTTC
CASSPPGLAGGLEQYF
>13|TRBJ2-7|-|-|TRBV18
TGTGCCAGCTCACCACCGACGGCCTACGAGCAGTACTTC
CASSPPTAYEQYF
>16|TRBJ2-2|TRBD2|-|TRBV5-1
TGCGCCAGCAGCTTGGCAGCGGGAGTTAACACCGGGGAGCTGTTTTTT
CASSLAAGVNTGELFF
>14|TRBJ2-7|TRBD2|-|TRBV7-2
TGTGCCAGCAGCGGTCTAGCGGGTGGCTACGAGCAGTACTTC
CASSGLAGGYEQYF
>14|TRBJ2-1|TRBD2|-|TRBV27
TGTGCCTCAAGGGGCGGGAGCTCCTACAATGAGCAGTTCTTC
CASRGGSSYNEQFF
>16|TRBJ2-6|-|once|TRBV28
TGTGCCAGCAGTTATCAGGAGGGCTCTGGGGCCAACGTCCTGACTTTC
CASSYQEGSGANVLTF
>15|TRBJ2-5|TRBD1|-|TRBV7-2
TGTGCCAGCAGCTTAGTTTTTACAGGGGGAGAGACCCAGTACTTC
CASSLVFTGGETQYF
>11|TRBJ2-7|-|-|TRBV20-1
TGCAGTGCGAGGGGAGAGTACGAGCAGTACTTC
CSARGEYEQYF
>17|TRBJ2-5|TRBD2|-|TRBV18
TGTGCCAGCTCACCAAACCCCGGACTAGCGGGAAGGAAGACCCAGTACTTC
CASSPNPGLAGRKTQYF
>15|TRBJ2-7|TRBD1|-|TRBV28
TGTGCCAGCAGTGAACCGGGACAGGGGGTCCACGAGCAGTACTTC
CASSEPGQGVHEQYF
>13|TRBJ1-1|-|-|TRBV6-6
TGTGCCAGCAGTTATTTGGGGGGGGCTGAAGCTTTCTTT
CASSYLGGAEAFF
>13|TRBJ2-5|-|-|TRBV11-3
TGTGCCAGCAGCTCCGCGTGGGGAGAGACCCAGTACTTC
CASSSAWGETQYF
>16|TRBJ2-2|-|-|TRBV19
TGTGCCAGTAGTGCGGAGGACACATCAGGTTTCGGGGAGCTGTTTTTT
CASSAEDTSGFGELFF
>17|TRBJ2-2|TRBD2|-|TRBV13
TGTGCCAGCAGCCTCCGGGGACTAGCGGGAACAGCCGGGGAGCTGTTTTTT
CASSLRGLAGTAGELFF